The 18 T cell receptor beta chains below were found in one sample sequenced in a study of shared clonotypes between healthy human individuals. Clones were sequenced by immunoSEQ multiplex PCR, and TCRdb holds only the in-frame ones, with some missing. The table has more than 1,200,000 clones, just under 99% seen once. Sequencing input: naive CD4+ T cells sorted from blood. Documented subset: CD45RA+ positively selected. Receptors were obtained from a man in his thirties or forties in good health.

The chain has TRBV6-6 and TRBJ1-3; D might be TRBD1 (6 bases). Deletions cut 5 bases from V and 5 bases from J, with 13 bases between. The germline CDR1 and CDR2 sequences are MNHNY and SVGAGI (reference sequence). There are 14 residues in the CDR3. The chain's CDR3 is CASSARQARNTIYF. The CDR3 DNA follows: TGTGCCAGCAGTGCTCGACAGGCGAGAAACACCATATATTTT.

The J gene is TRBJ2-3, the V gene TRBV7-3; the match to TRBD2 covers 13 bases. The CDR3 is 18 residues long. J gave up 5 bases and V 4 bases, and 12 bases lay outside the gene matches. Germline CDR1 SGHTA, CDR2 FQGTGA. In DNA form, the CDR3 reads TGTGCCAGCAGCTCTCATAGGACTAGCGGGAGTCGGGGAGATACGCAGTATTTT. Translated, it gives CASSSHRTSGSRGDTQYF.

A single count supports this clone. CDR3 coding DNA: TGTGTCGCGTGGCAAACGCCCCTCGAGCAGTACTTC. Protein: CVAWQTPLEQYF. The rearrangement links TRBV28 to TRBJ2-7, with no clear D. The germline CDR1 and CDR2 sequences are MDHEN and SYDVKM. This CDR3 comprises 12 residues.

The chain links TRBV7-9 to TRBJ2-5; 7 positions match TRBD2. Losses at the gene ends were 11 bases for V and 2 bases for J; bases not matched to a gene: 11. Germline V gene sequence: CDR1 SEHNR, CDR2 FQNEAQ (reference sequence). This CDR3 comprises 14 residues. CDR3 protein: CAAEAGWKQETQYF. DNA for the CDR3: TGTGCCGCAGAAGCGGGATGGAAACAAGAGACCCAGTACTTC.

The chain recombines TRBV10-2 with TRBJ2-1; 8 nucleotides agree with TRBD2. The CDR3 runs to 15 residues. Germline CDR1 is WSHSY and CDR2 is SAAADI. Germline trimming cut 6 bases from V and 0 bases from J; bases unmatched to any gene: 4. As DNA, the CDR3 is TGCGCCAGCAGAGAAAGCGGGAGCTCCTACAATGAGCAGTTCTTC. Protein product: CASRESGSSYNEQFF.

The chain couples TRBV4-3 to TRBJ1-1; D might be TRBD1 (5 bases). Germline values: CDR1 LGHNA, CDR2 YSLEER. The CDR3 spans 14 residues. The V and J ends lost 0 bases and 1 base respectively, with 6 bases between them. The CDR3 coding sequence is TGCGCCAGCAGCCAAGAACAGGAGAACACTGAAGCTTTCTTT. Its translation is CASSQEQENTEAFF.

This chain links TRBV5-1 with TRBJ2-7; 8 bases are shared with TRBD2. CDR3 length: 15 residues. V gave up 4 bases and J gave up 9 bases; unmatched junction bases: 15. Per germline, CDR1 SGHRS and CDR2 YFSETQ. CDR3 nucleotides: TGCGCCAGCAGCGGTGCGGGACTAGGACTTGGAGGGCAGTACTTC. This codes for CASSGAGLGLGGQYF.

The V and J genes are TRBV11-3 and TRBJ2-1, with TRBD2 identical over 7 bases. This CDR3 is built from 15 residues. J lost 6 bases, V lost 0 bases, and 5 bases had no gene match. CDR1 and CDR2 (germline): SGHNT, YENEEA. The CDR3 sequence is CASSLETSLTNEQFF. The DNA for the CDR3 is TGTGCCAGCAGCTTAGAGACTAGCTTAACCAATGAGCAGTTCTTC. Filled out from reference TRBV11-3 and TRBJ2-1, the complete variable domain reads EAGVVQSPRYKIIEKKQPVAFWCNPISGHNTLYWYLQNLGQGPELLIRYENEEAVDDSQLPKDRFSAERLKGVDSTLKIQPAELGDSAVYLCASSLETSLTNEQFFGPGTRLTVL.

This clone was counted once. The chain carries TRBV19 and TRBJ2-1; TRBD2 agrees at 12 bases. The length of the CDR3 is 18 residues. Per germline, CDR1 LNHDA and CDR2 SQIVND (reference sequence). Germline trimming cut 6 bases from V and 0 bases from J; bases unmatched to any gene: 9. The DNA of the CDR3 is TGTGCCAGTAGCGGGGGAGGACTAGCGGGGATCTCCTACAATGAGCAGTTCTTC. This sequence encodes CASSGGGLAGISYNEQFF.

CDR3 protein: CASSLALAGGTDTQYF. CDR3 sequence (DNA): TGTGCCAGCAGCTTGGCACTAGCGGGAGGGACAGATACGCAGTATTTT. The genes are TRBV7-8 and TRBJ2-3; 13 bases line up with TRBD2. CDR3 length: 16 amino acids. Per the germline V gene, CDR1 is SGHVS and CDR2 is FQNEAQ. With 3 bases clipped from V and 3 bases from J, the junction kept 3 bases outside the gene matches.

The CDR3 nucleotides are TGCGCCAGCAGTCACAAGGGTCCGGGTTACGAGCAGTACTTC. It translates to CASSHKGPGYEQYF. V gene TRBV5-1 combines with J gene TRBJ2-7; D is ambiguous. The germline V gene has CDR1 SGHRS and CDR2 YFSETQ. This CDR3 is 14 amino acids long. V was clipped by 5 bases and J by 4 bases, with 16 bases between them.

The chain employs TRBV5-1 and TRBJ2-2, with D possibly matching TRBD1 (6 bases). Between the trimmed V and J ends, which lost 2 bases and 10 bases, there was a span of 21 bases. Germline CDR1 SGHRS, CDR2 YFSETQ. The CDR3 is 16 amino acids. The CDR3, as DNA: TGCGCCAGCAGCTTAGGGGGAGTAGGTTCACATCAGGAGCTGTTTTTT. It yields the protein CASSLGGVGSHQELFF. The whole variable domain, remainder taken from reference TRBV5-1 and TRBJ2-2, is KAGVTQTPRYLIKTRGQQVTLSCSPISGHRSVSWYQQTPGQGLQFLFEYFSETQRNKGNFPGRFSGRQFSNSRSEMNVSTLELGDSALYLCASSLGGVGSHQELFFGEGSRLTVL.

This chain connects TRBV6-1 to TRBJ1-5, with D maybe TRBD1 (5 bases). The CDR3 has 15 residues. V was pared by 3 bases and J by 3 bases, with 12 bases between. Germline V lookup: CDR1 MNHNS, CDR2 SASEGT. The CDR3 nucleotides are TGTGCCAGCAGTGACCACGGCAGGGACAATCAGCCCCAGCATTTT. Its protein is CASSDHGRDNQPQHF.

Points on this clone: This sample also contains other DNA sequences that code for the same CDR3. The chain combines TRBV5-5 with TRBJ2-1; D is unclear. Trimming removed 0 bases at V and 0 bases at J, with 7 bases between. The CDR3 is made up of 15 amino acids. Germline loops: CDR1 SGHKS, CDR2 YYEKEE (reference sequence). CDR3 in amino acids: CASSLAGDSYNEQFF. The CDR3 DNA reads as TGTGCCAGCAGCTTGGCAGGCGACTCCTACAATGAGCAGTTCTTC.

V gene TRBV5-4 combines with J gene TRBJ2-5; D might be TRBD1 (5 bases). The germline V gene has CDR1 SGHNT and CDR2 YYREEE (reference sequence). The CDR3 is made up of 16 amino acids. Trimming removed 6 bases at V and 1 base at J, with 19 bases between. CDR3 DNA sequence: TGTGCCAGCACCAAGATAGACAGCCTCCCCCAAGAGACCCAGTACTTC. Translating it yields CASTKIDSLPQETQYF. Supplemented by reference TRBV5-4 and TRBJ2-5, the full variable domain reads ETGVTQSPTHLIKTRGQQVTLRCSSQSGHNTVSWYQQALGQGPQFIFQYYREEENGRGNFPPRFSGLQFPNYSSELNVNALELDDSALYLCASTKIDSLPQETQYFGPGTRLLVL.

The rearrangement uses TRBV7-3 and TRBJ2-7; D not certain. The CDR3 loop spans 13 amino acids. V lost 1 base to trimming and J lost 6 bases, with 10 bases between them. From germline, CDR1 is SGHTA and CDR2 FQGTGA. CDR3 sequence (DNA): TGTGCCAGCAGCTTAAACCCTATGGGCGAGCAGTACTTC. Its protein is CASSLNPMGEQYF. Filled out from reference TRBV7-3 and TRBJ2-7, the complete variable domain reads GAGVSQTPSNKVTEKGKYVELRCDPISGHTALYWYRQSLGQGPEFLIYFQGTGAADDSGLPNDRFFAVRPEGSVSTLKIQRTERGDSAVYLCASSLNPMGEQYFGPGTRLTVT.

The J gene is TRBJ2-7, the V gene TRBV5-1; D could derive from TRBD1 or TRBD2 (5 bases each). This CDR3 spans 16 amino acids. Between the trimmed V and J ends, which lost 0 bases and 4 bases, there was a span of 17 bases. Germline loops: CDR1 SGHRS, CDR2 YFSETQ. The CDR3 here is CASSLGTGTHKYEQYF. CDR3 coding DNA: TGCGCCAGCAGCTTGGGAACCGGGACCCACAAGTACGAGCAGTACTTC.

This chain uses TRBV27 with TRBJ2-5; D is possibly TRBD2 (5 bases). With 0 bases removed from V and 7 bases from J, the gap between germline ends came to 12 bases. The CDR3 has 14 amino acids. From germline, CDR1 is MNHEY and CDR2 SMNVEV (reference sequence). The CDR3 nucleotides read TGTGCCAGCAGTTTATCGAGGGTTGGAGGGACCCAGTACTTC. It is translated as CASSLSRVGGTQYF.